This TCR beta chain is from a study of T-cell reconstitution after alpha-beta-depleted transplantation in children. Unique molecular identifiers were incorporated into the prepared TCRbeta library. Each CDR3 protein gets one entry after TCRdb re-called the PCR reads with MiXCR. The repertoire holds around 410,000 distinct CDR3 sequences, with 11% as singletons. The CDR3 has 14 amino acids. Germline CDR1 reads SGHDT; CDR2 reads YYEEEE. V was trimmed by 4 bases and J by 0 bases, leaving 10 bases between them. This clonotype was picked up many times. This chain joins TRBV5-6 and TRBJ1-1; unclear D gene. The clonotype originates from a human donor who donated a stem cell graft to a child with acute myeloid leukemia. The source material was PBMCs from the stem cell graft donor, sampled from the stem cell graft. CDR3 DNA sequence: TGTGCCAGCAGCGGCACCCGTCTGAACACTGAAGCTTTCTTT. Translating it yields CASSGTRLNTEAFF.